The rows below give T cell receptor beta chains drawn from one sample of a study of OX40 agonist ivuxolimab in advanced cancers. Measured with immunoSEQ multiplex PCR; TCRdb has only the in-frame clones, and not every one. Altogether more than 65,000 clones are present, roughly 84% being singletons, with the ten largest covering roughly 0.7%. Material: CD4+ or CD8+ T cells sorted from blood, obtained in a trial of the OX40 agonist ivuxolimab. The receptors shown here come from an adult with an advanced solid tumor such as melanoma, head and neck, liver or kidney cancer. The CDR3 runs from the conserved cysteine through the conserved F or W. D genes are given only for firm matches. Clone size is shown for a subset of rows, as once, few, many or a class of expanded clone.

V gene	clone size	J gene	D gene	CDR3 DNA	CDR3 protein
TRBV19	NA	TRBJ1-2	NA	TGTGCCAGTAGTCTTCAGACAACGGGAGTCTATGGCTACACCTTC	CASSLQTTGVYGYTF
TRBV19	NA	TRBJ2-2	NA	TGTGCCAGTAGTATTCCCGTGGGCGGGGAGCTGTTTTTT	CASSIPVGGELFF
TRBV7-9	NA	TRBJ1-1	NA	TGTGCCAGCAGCTTGGATGCCCTGGGTACTGAAGCTTTCTTT	CASSLDALGTEAFF
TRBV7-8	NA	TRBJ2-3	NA	TGTGCCAGCAGCTCCTACAGCACAGATACGCAGTATTTT	CASSSYSTDTQYF
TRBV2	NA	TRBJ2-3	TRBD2	TGTGCCAGCAGACGAGGAGAGCGGGACACAGATACGCAGTATTTT	CASRRGERDTDTQYF
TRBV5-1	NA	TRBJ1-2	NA	TGCGCCAGCAGCTTGGCCGAAGGACGTGGCTACACCTTC	CASSLAEGRGYTF
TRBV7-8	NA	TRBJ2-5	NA	TGTGCCAGCAGCTTAGAATTCGGGCCACTGGCCCCCCAAGAGACCCAGTACTTC	CASSLEFGPLAPQETQYF
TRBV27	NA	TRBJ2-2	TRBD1	TGTGCCAGCACACCTTGGGGGGACAGGGGTGACACCGGGGAGCTGTTTTTT	CASTPWGDRGDTGELFF
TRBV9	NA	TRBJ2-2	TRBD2	TGTGCCAGCAGCCGTACTAGCGGGAACCGAGGGAACGGGGAGCTGTTTTTT	CASSRTSGNRGNGELFF
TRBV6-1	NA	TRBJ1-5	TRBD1	TGTGCCAGCAGTGAAGGTCGACAGGGAAATCAGCCCCAGCATTTT	CASSEGRQGNQPQHF
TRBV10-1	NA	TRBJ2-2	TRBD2	TGCGCCAGCAGTGATATGGGACTAGCGGGACCCACCGGGGAGCTGTTTTTT	CASSDMGLAGPTGELFF
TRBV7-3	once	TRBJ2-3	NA	TGTGCCAGCAGCTTAGCATCTAGGGCAGATACGCAGTATTTT	CASSLASRADTQYF
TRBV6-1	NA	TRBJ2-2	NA	TGTGCCAGCAGTGAATTGGGGGTGGTGGCTCGACCCAACACCGGGGAGCTGTTTTTT	CASSELGVVARPNTGELFF
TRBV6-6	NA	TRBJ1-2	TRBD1	TGTGCCAGCAGCCGCGACAGGGTTCAAGGCTACACCTTC	CASSRDRVQGYTF
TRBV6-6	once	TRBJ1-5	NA	TGTGCCAGCAGAATAGGGGGTCAGCCCCAGCATTTT	CASRIGGQPQHF
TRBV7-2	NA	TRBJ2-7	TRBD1	TGTGCCAGCAGCTTAGAGAGGGGGCTTTCCTACGAGCAGTACTTC	CASSLERGLSYEQYF
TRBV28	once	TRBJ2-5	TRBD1	TGTGCCAGCAGTTTATCCCGGACAGGGGTTATGGTAGGAGAGACCCAGTACTTC	CASSLSRTGVMVGETQYF
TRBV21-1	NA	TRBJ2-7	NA	TGTGCCAGCAGCAAAAGGCCCTACGAGCAGTACTTC	CASSKRPYEQYF
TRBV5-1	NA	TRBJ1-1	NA	TGCGCCAGCAGTAGGGGAACTGACACTGAAGCTTTCTTT	CASSRGTDTEAFF
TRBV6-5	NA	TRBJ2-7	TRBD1	TGTGCCAGCAGTTTACAGGGGTTCTACGAGCAGTACTTC	CASSLQGFYEQYF
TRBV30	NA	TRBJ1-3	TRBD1	TGTGCCTGGAATGAGGGGACAGCAGGAAACACCATATATTTT	CAWNEGTAGNTIYF
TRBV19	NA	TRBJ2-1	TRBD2	TGTGCCAGTGGATCGTCGAGCGGGGGGGCGAATGAGCAGTTCTTC	CASGSSSGGANEQFF
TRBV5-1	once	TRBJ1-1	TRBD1	TGCGCCAGCAGGGCTGGACAGGGGAACACTGAAGCTTTCTTT	CASRAGQGNTEAFF
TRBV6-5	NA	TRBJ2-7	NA	TGTGCCAGCAGTTATAGCACAGGGTATAACTACGAGCAGTACTTC	CASSYSTGYNYEQYF
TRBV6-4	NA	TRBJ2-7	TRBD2	TGTGCCAGCAGCCCCGGGACTAGCGGGAGGGCGGACTACGAGCAGTACTTC	CASSPGTSGRADYEQYF
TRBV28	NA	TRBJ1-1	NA	TGTGCCAGCACTAACCGAGGGGGGATGAACACTGAAGCTTTCTTT	CASTNRGGMNTEAFF
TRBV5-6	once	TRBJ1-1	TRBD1	TGTGCCAGCAGCCCACGGACAGGGGCTGCTTTCTTT	CASSPRTGAAFF
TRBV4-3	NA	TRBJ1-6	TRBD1	TGCGCCAGCAGCCTCCGCGGGACAGGGATTAGCTCCTATAATTCACCCCTCCACTTT	CASSLRGTGISSYNSPLHF
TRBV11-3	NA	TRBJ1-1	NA	TGTGCCAGCAGCTTAAGGACACTATTTGAAGCTTTCTTT	CASSLRTLFEAFF
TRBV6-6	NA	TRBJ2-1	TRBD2	TGTGCCAGCTCTAGGACTAGCGGGAGTAAGTATGAGCAGTTCTTC	CASSRTSGSKYEQFF
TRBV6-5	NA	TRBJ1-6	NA	TGTGCCAGCAGTTACGACGGGACAAATTCACCCCTCCACTTT	CASSYDGTNSPLHF
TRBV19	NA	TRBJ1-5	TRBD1	TGTGCCAGTAGCTCCGACAGGGAGCAGCCCCAGCATTTT	CASSSDREQPQHF
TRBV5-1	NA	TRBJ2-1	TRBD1	TGCGCCAGCAGCTTGGCCGGCAGGGGGAGTGGTGAGCAGTTCTTC	CASSLAGRGSGEQFF
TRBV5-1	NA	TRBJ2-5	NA	TGCGCCAGCAGCTTGGTCTTTAGACCAGAGACCCAGTACTTC	CASSLVFRPETQYF
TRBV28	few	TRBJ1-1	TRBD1	TGTGCCAGCAGCTTGGACAGGCGCACTGAAGCTTTCTTT	CASSLDRRTEAFF
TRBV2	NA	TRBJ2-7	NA	TGTGCCAGCAGGCCAGGGTTGGGATACGAGCAGTACTTC	CASRPGLGYEQYF
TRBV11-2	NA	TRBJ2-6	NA	TGTGCCAGCAGCTACGCAGGGGAGGGTGGTGGGGCCAACGTCCTGACTTTC	CASSYAGEGGGANVLTF
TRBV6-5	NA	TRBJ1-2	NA	TGTGCCAGCAGTTACGAGGGGAGCTATGGCTACACCTTC	CASSYEGSYGYTF
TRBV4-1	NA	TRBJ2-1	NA	TGCGCCAGCAGCCAAGATGGGGGTACCTACAATGAGCAGTTCTTC	CASSQDGGTYNEQFF
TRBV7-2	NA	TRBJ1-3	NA	TGTGCCAGCAGCTTAGGTGCAGGGCAGCCTGGAAACACCATATATTTT	CASSLGAGQPGNTIYF
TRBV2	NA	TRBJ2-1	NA	TGTGCCAGCACGGTGTCTCGGGGAGGCAATGAGCAGTTCTTC	CASTVSRGGNEQFF
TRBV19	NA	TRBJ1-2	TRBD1	TGTGCCAGTAGTATGGGACAGCTTAGCAGAGCCGGCTACACCTTC	CASSMGQLSRAGYTF
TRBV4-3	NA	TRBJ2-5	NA	TGCGCCAGCAGCCAACACCGGGGGGCCGCGGGGGAGACCCAGTACTTC	CASSQHRGAAGETQYF
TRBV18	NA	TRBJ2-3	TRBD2	TGTGCCAGCTCACCGAGCGGGGTTGGGACAGATACGCAGTATTTT	CASSPSGVGTDTQYF
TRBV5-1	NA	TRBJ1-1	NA	TGCGCCAGCAGCTTGGGTTCCGGGAACACTGAAGCTTTCTTT	CASSLGSGNTEAFF
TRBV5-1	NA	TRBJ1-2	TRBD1	TGCGCCAGCAGCGGTCTCCAGGGGGCGCCGGGCTACACCTTC	CASSGLQGAPGYTF
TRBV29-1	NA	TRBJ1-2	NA	TGCAGCGTTTCGCGGGATGGCTACACCTTC	CSVSRDGYTF
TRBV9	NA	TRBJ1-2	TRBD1	TGTGCCAGCAGCGTAGGGACAGGGGCGGACTATGGCTACACCTTC	CASSVGTGADYGYTF
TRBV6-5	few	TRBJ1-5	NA	TGTGCCAGCAGTTACTTTGATCAGCCCCAGCATTTT	CASSYFDQPQHF
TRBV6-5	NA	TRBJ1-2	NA	TGTGCCAGCAGTTACTCGATGGTCAGGCTTGATGGCTACACCTTC	CASSYSMVRLDGYTF